These 14 T cell receptor beta chains originate from one sample sequenced in a study of control samples from healthy donors and cancer patients. Clones were read by immunoSEQ multiplex PCR, and TCRdb kept only the in-frame ones, dropping some. The sample holds about 220,000 clones, just under 95% seen once. Sequenced sample: blood. The receptors were sampled from a man aged 50-59 years in good health.

The chain carries TRBV5-8 and TRBJ2-1, with D perhaps matching TRBD1 or TRBD2 (6 bases each). The germline CDR1 and CDR2 sequences are SGHTS and YDEGEE. The CDR3 has 15 amino acids. V lost 4 bases and J 4 bases, leaving 15 bases between the germline ends. CDR3 sequence: CASSAGQNTYNEQFF. CDR3 coding DNA: TGTGCCAGCAGCGCGGGACAAAACACTTACAATGAGCAGTTCTTC.

V is TRBV7-9 and J is TRBJ1-1; D not certain. V gave up 3 bases and J gave up 1 base, with 9 bases separating them. Germline V gene data show CDR1 as SEHNR and CDR2 as FQNEAQ (reference sequence). CDR3 size: 14 residues. CDR3 amino acids: CASSFAGGNTEAFF. In DNA, the CDR3 is TGTGCCAGCAGCTTCGCGGGAGGGAACACTGAAGCTTTCTTT.

The rearrangement links TRBV19 to TRBJ1-1; a possible D gene is TRBD1 (5 bases). Trimming left V 1 base short and J 1 base short, with 10 bases between. Germline V gene sequence: CDR1 LNHDA, CDR2 SQIVND (reference sequence). The CDR3 has 15 amino acids. The CDR3 protein is CASSIGPGRNTEAFF. The CDR3 coding sequence is TGTGCCAGTAGTATAGGACCAGGGAGGAACACTGAAGCTTTCTTT.

The chain joins TRBV9 to TRBJ2-5; 7 bases agree with TRBD1. Unmatched junction bases numbered 1, after V lost 2 bases and J lost 0 bases. Germline values: CDR1 SGDLS, CDR2 YYNGEE. The CDR3 spans 14 residues. The CDR3: CASSVGTDQETQYF. In nucleotides, the CDR3 is TGTGCCAGCAGCGTTGGGACAGACCAAGAGACCCAGTACTTC.

This chain connects TRBV25-1 to TRBJ1-2, with D possibly TRBD1 on 6 matching bases. Germline values: CDR1 MGHDK, CDR2 SYGVNS. The CDR3 length is 15 residues. The CDR3 nucleotides are TGTGCTACGGGGGGCTCGAATGGAATAGCTAATGGCTACACCTTC. Amino acids: CATGGSNGIANGYTF.

V is TRBV15 and J is TRBJ2-5; TRBD2 matches at 12 bases. The CDR3 extends over 15 amino acids. Per germline, CDR1 LNHNV and CDR2 YYDKDF (reference sequence). V trimming: 6 bases; J trimming: 5 bases; junction bases outside the gene matches: 7. CDR3 residues: CATSWTSGVGETQYF. For the CDR3, the DNA is TGTGCCACCAGTTGGACTAGCGGGGTTGGCGAGACCCAGTACTTC.

This chain joins TRBV3-1 (or the pseudogene TRBV3-2) and TRBJ2-7; 9 nucleotides agree with TRBD1. Looked up from germline, CDR1 is LGHDT and CDR2 is YNNKEL (reference sequence). The CDR3 extends over 15 amino acids. Germline trimming cut 4 bases from V and 5 bases from J; bases unmatched to any gene: 9. CDR3 DNA sequence: TGTGCCAGCAGCCCCTACTCCACAGGGGGCGACGAGCAGTACTTC. Amino acids: CASSPYSTGGDEQYF.

CDR3 nucleotides: TGTGCCAGCTCACCACAAGATGGCTATGGCTACACCTTC. Its translation: CASSPQDGYGYTF. The chain uses TRBV18 and TRBJ1-2, with D uncertain. This CDR3 has 13 amino acids. The germline gives CDR1 KGHSH, CDR2 LQKENI. The ends were cut back, 1 base at V and 4 bases at J, with 7 bases in the middle.

The chain recombines TRBV7-2 with TRBJ2-1; 8 bases are shared with TRBD2. The CDR3 extends over 15 amino acids. J gave up 2 bases and V 1 base, and 1 base lay outside the gene matches. Germline V gives CDR1 SGHTA, CDR2 FQGNSA. This CDR3 is CASSLGAGAYNEQFF. The CDR3 DNA reads as TGTGCCAGCAGCTTAGGAGCGGGGGCCTACAATGAGCAGTTCTTC.

This CDR3 reads CASSIDTSGGAQETQYF. The CDR3 coding sequence is TGTGCCAGTAGTATAGATACGAGCGGGGGGGCCCAAGAGACCCAGTACTTC. The chain joins TRBV19 to TRBJ2-5, with 10 bases matching TRBD2. The CDR3 totals 17 residues. V dropped 0 bases and J dropped 1; count of bases not matched to a gene: 5. Germline V CDR1 and CDR2: LNHDA, SQIVND (reference sequence).

This clone has just one count. This chain links TRBV6-5 with TRBJ1-3; 7 nucleotides agree with TRBD1. The CDR3 sequence is 15 residues long. V lost 8 bases and J lost 0; bases outside the gene matches: 7. Germline assignment: CDR1 MNHEY and CDR2 SVGAGI. The CDR3 DNA follows: TGTGCCAGCTGGCAGACAGGGTACTCTGGAAACACCATATATTTT. Protein: CASWQTGYSGNTIYF.

The chain has TRBV7-9 and TRBJ2-3, with D possibly being TRBD2 (5 bases). CDR3 size: 14 residues. Trimming took off 5 bases at V and 5 bases at J, with 14 bases between the two ends. Germline CDR1 SEHNR, CDR2 FQNEAQ (reference sequence). For the CDR3, the DNA is TGTGCCAGCAGCCTAGAGGGTTATCTAGATACGCAGTATTTT. Its translation: CASSLEGYLDTQYF.

The chain carries TRBV28 and TRBJ2-1; D possibly uses TRBD1 or TRBD2 (6 bases each). The germline V and J ends were trimmed by 1 base and 2 bases, with 9 bases remaining between them. Looked up from germline, CDR1 is MDHEN and CDR2 is SYDVKM. The CDR3 spans 15 residues. CDR3 sequence: CASSLSGGPYNEQFF. DNA of the CDR3: TGTGCCAGCAGTTTATCCGGGGGCCCCTACAATGAGCAGTTCTTC.

The genes are TRBV3-1 (or the pseudogene TRBV3-2) and TRBJ1-4, with D maybe TRBD1 (5 bases). The CDR3 spans 14 residues. Looked up from germline, CDR1 is LGHDT and CDR2 is YNNKEL (reference sequence). V lost 4 bases and J lost 7, with 13 bases in between. The CDR3 nucleotides read TGTGCCAGCAGCCGGCAAGGGGAAGGTGAAAAACTGTTTTTT. Translating it yields CASSRQGEGEKLFF.